This entry features one T cell receptor (beta chain) sequence. The record originates from a study of blood T cell repertoires in COVID-19. Whole-study context: Some COVID-19 samples were acute and others convalescent; all came from the United States, Italy and Spain. PBMCs, B-cell-depleted T cells, or T cells provided the cDNA or gDNA that made up the material.

Trimming shortened V by 0 bases and J by 11 bases, and 14 bases separated the two germline ends. CDR1 and CDR2 from the germline V gene are SGHRS and YFSETQ. CDR3 length: 13 residues. In the authors' methods: How many nucleated cells were present was estimated from reference gene primer amplification. Some clones are missing from TCRdb's copy, which holds only in-frame ones; the method was immunoSEQ multiplex PCR. V, J and clone size are those of that table, while D and trimming were read from the DNA. The table includes roughly 150,000 clones, approximately 90% detected once. This TCR was sampled from a woman older than 75 with acute or convalescent COVID-19. The specimen sequenced was peripheral blood. This chain joins TRBV5-1 and TRBJ1-1; the D is unclear. CDR3 in DNA: TGCGCCAGCAGCTTGGGGCTGATTTCGGGTGCTTTCTTT. This translates into CASSLGLISGAFF.